This TCR beta chain was found in a study of blood T cells in healthy people across ages. Total RNA was extracted at no less than 6 micrograms per sample. The CDR3 is 13 amino acids. Per germline, CDR1 MNHNY and CDR2 SVGAGI (reference sequence). The V and J ends lost 4 bases and 4 bases respectively, with 8 bases between them. A J-beta primer mix and a sample-barcoded 5' primer were used in a second PCR of roughly 6 to 11 cycles. Tagging of each cDNA molecule was performed by a template-switch adaptor with 12 random nucleotides. Every sample produced at least 2.5 million CDR3-containing paired-end reads. Using its own MiXCR run on the 5' RACE reads, TCRdb lists one record per CDR3 protein. The sample has 1,300,000 or so distinct CDR3 sequences, approximately 59% seen once. This clonotype turned up a few times.

The sample comprised blood. This chain links TRBV6-6 with TRBJ2-1, with D unresolved. This clonotype was obtained from a man younger than 35 in good health. As DNA, the CDR3 is TGTGCCAGCAGTTCCGAGCAATACAATGAGCAGTTCTTC. This sequence encodes CASSSEQYNEQFF.